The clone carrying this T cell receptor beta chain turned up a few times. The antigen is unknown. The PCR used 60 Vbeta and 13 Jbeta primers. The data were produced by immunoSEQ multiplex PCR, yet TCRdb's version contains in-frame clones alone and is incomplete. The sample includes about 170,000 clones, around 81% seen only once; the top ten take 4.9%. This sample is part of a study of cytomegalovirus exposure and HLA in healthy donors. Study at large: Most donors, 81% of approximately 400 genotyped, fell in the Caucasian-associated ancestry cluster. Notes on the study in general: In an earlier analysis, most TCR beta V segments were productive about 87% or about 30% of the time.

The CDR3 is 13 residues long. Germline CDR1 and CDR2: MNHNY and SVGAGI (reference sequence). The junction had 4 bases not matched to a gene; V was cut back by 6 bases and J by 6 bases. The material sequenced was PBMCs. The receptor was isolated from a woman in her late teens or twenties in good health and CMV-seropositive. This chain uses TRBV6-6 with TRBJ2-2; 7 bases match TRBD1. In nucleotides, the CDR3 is TGTGCCAGCAGCGAGGGGGCCCCCGGGGAGCTGTTTTTT. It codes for CASSEGAPGELFF.